The clone carrying this T cell receptor beta chain was recorded only once. The target antigen is unknown. A clone one base away is much larger, so this may be a read error. This record belongs to a study of tumor and adjacent non-tumor tissue in lung cancer. This sample's RNA came from whole unsorted tissue. Findings of the study overall: Higher tumor TCR diversity was associated with shorter survival. Compared with tumor, normal lung showed significantly lower TCR diversity. Normal lung showed higher cumulative top 100 clone frequency than tumor.

A modified ARM-PCR protocol with three rounds of nested PCR amplified TCRbeta. One entry per CDR3 protein results from TCRdb running MiXCR on the multiplex PCR reads. The sample carries 200,000 to 250,000 distinct CDR3 sequences, 60% to 75% recorded once. Looked up from germline, CDR1 is LGHNA and CDR2 is YNFKEQ. This CDR3 spans 16 amino acids. This receptor was obtained from a man in his 60s with non-small cell lung cancer. The V call is TRBV4-2, the J call TRBJ1-1; D is possibly TRBD1 (5 bases). Sequenced material: lung tumor tissue. The CDR3 here is CASSSHIGQGNTEAYF. The CDR3 DNA reads as TGTGCCAGCAGCTCACACATAGGGCAGGGCAACACTGAAGCTTACTTT.